Described below is a single TCR beta chain sequence and its context. Sequenced by immunoSEQ multiplex PCR; TCRdb stores in-frame clones only, minus some. The table includes about 58,000 clones, approximately 75% detected once. During active infection, Seattle patients enrolled and were then monitored through disease. This record comes from a study of blood T cell repertoires in COVID-19. Turning to the study itself: From the United States, Italy and Spain came samples of acute and convalescent COVID-19. T cells, B-cell-depleted T cells, or PBMCs provided the cDNA or gDNA that served as material.

CDR1 and CDR2 (germline): SGHAT, FQDESV (reference sequence). J lost 6 bases, V lost 5 bases, and 5 bases had no gene match. The CDR3 has 13 residues. The rearrangement links TRBV11-1 to TRBJ2-7, with 9 bases lining up with TRBD1. Sequencing input: peripheral blood. The clonotype was recovered from a man aged 60 to 69 with COVID-19, enrolled during active disease. DNA for the CDR3: TGTGCCAGCAGCCGGGACAGGGCGGTCGAGCAGTACTTC. Encoded protein: CASSRDRAVEQYF.